The next 8 T cell receptor beta chains were all read from a single sample in a study of shared clonotypes between healthy human individuals. The data were produced by immunoSEQ multiplex PCR, yet TCRdb's version contains in-frame clones alone and is incomplete. The data show over a million clones, with around 78% seen just once and approximately 0.5% held by the top ten. The source material was memory CD4+ T cells from PBMCs. Subset of the sample: CD45RA-negative fraction. The origin of the receptors is a man aged 18 to 29 in good health. Some clones in this sample may be carry-over from other donors' samples.

J is TRBJ1-4 and V is TRBV5-1; 9 bases align to TRBD1. CDR3 length equals 15 residues. CDR1 and CDR2 (germline): SGHRS, YFSETQ. Germline trimming cut 0 bases from V and 7 bases from J; bases unmatched to any gene: 4. The CDR3 bases are TGCGCCAGCAGCTTGGGGGACAGGGAGGGTGAAAAACTGTTTTTT. Translating gives CASSLGDREGEKLFF.

The J gene is TRBJ1-2, the V gene TRBV28; D remains ambiguous. CDR1 is MDHEN and CDR2 is SYDVKM in the germline V gene. V shed 3 bases and J shed 4 bases, with 6 bases lying between them. CDR3 length equals 12 residues. The CDR3 protein is CASSFGFYGYTF. As DNA, the CDR3 is TGTGCCAGCAGTTTCGGGTTCTATGGCTACACCTTC.

The chain has TRBV7-8 and TRBJ1-3, with D uncertain. Germline V CDR1 and CDR2: SGHVS, FQNEAQ. The CDR3 is 16 residues long. V gave up 5 bases and J gave up 4 bases, with 18 bases separating them. The CDR3 nucleotides read TGTGCCAGCAGCCTCGCCCGAGACGTGTGGGGAAACACCATATATTTT. It codes for CASSLARDVWGNTIYF.

This chain connects TRBV5-6 to TRBJ2-1; TRBD1 aligns across 9 bases. The junction had 5 bases not matched to a gene; V was cut back by 1 base and J by 3 bases. CDR3 length: 16 residues. Germline V lookup: CDR1 SGHDT, CDR2 YYEEEE. In DNA form, the CDR3 reads TGTGCCAGCAGCTTGATTTCGGGACAGGGCTACAATGAGCAGTTCTTC. Protein: CASSLISGQGYNEQFF.

This CDR3 is CASSLDPGQRDGYTF. CDR3 DNA sequence: TGCGCCAGCAGCCTCGATCCGGGACAGAGAGACGGCTACACCTTC. The V gene is TRBV5-1, the J gene TRBJ1-2; the match to TRBD1 covers 7 bases. CDR3 length equals 15 residues. The germline V gene has CDR1 SGHRS and CDR2 YFSETQ. The J segment lost 8 bases and the V segment lost 4 bases, leaving 14 bases of the junction unmatched.

This clone was counted only a few times. The rearrangement links TRBV28 to TRBJ2-7; TRBD2 matches 7 bases. This CDR3 contains 17 residues. Germline-derived CDR1 and CDR2 are MDHEN and SYDVKM. V was pared by 0 bases and J by 0 bases, with 8 bases of the junction left unmatched. The chain's CDR3 is CASSLWRISGLSYEQYF. The CDR3, as DNA: TGTGCCAGCAGTTTATGGAGGATTAGCGGGCTCTCCTACGAGCAGTACTTC.

The chain joins TRBV11-3 to TRBJ2-5, with D possibly TRBD1 on 6 matching bases. Germline-derived CDR1 and CDR2 are SGHNT and YENEEA. V lost 3 bases and J lost 2, with 13 bases in between. CDR3 length equals 15 residues. The CDR3 loop reads CASSFSRGMQETQYF. CDR3 nucleotide sequence: TGTGCCAGCAGCTTTTCCAGGGGCATGCAAGAGACCCAGTACTTC.

This rearrangement joins TRBV9 to TRBJ1-4, with 8 nucleotides matching TRBD1. The V segment lost 0 bases and the J segment 7 bases; nucleotides outside the gene matches: 11. The germline CDR1 and CDR2 sequences are SGDLS and YYNGEE. This CDR3 has 17 residues. The CDR3 sequence: CASSVGAGGGGGEKLFF. The CDR3 DNA reads TGTGCCAGCAGCGTAGGGGCAGGGGGCGGAGGAGGTGAAAAACTGTTTTTT.